A selection of T cell receptor beta chains follows, all from one sample in a study of T cells in Graves' hyperthyroidism and ophthalmopathy. MiXCR, run by TCRdb on the multiplex PCR reads, gives a single entry per CDR3 protein. The table lists around 350,000 distinct CDR3 sequences, 15% to 17% of them singletons, with about 27% in the top ten. Sequencing was performed on blood. The receptors were gathered from a woman younger than 30 with Graves' hyperthyroidism that later progressed to Graves' ophthalmopathy. Each CDR3 is given with its conserved first and last residue. The order of the fields is J gene, clone size, V gene, D gene, CDR3 DNA, CDR3 protein. D genes are given only for firm matches. The listing skips clone size in some rows; elsewhere it reads once, few, many or a size class.

J: TRBJ2-1
size: many
V: TRBV5-1
D: TRBD2
DNA: TGCGCCAGCAGCCCCCGGACTAGCAGCAACAATGAGCAGTTCTTC
CDR3: CASSPRTSSNNEQFF

J: TRBJ2-7
size: .
V: TRBV5-1
D: TRBD1
DNA: TGCGCCAGCAGCATACAGGGGAGCTCCTACGAGCAGTACTTC
CDR3: CASSIQGSSYEQYF

J: TRBJ1-3
size: few
V: TRBV15
D: .
DNA: TGTGCCACCAGCGAGGGGGCTGGAAACACCATATATTTT
CDR3: CATSEGAGNTIYF

J: TRBJ2-7
size: many
V: TRBV11-2
D: .
DNA: TGTGCCAGCAGCTTAAGAGCGAGGTACGAGCAGTACTTC
CDR3: CASSLRARYEQYF

J: TRBJ1-1
size: many
V: TRBV7-8
D: .
DNA: TGTGCCAGCAGCTTAGAGAACCTAAACACTGAAGCTTTCTTT
CDR3: CASSLENLNTEAFF

J: TRBJ2-6
size: many
V: TRBV20-1
D: .
DNA: TGCAGTGCTTCTTGGGGCCAGGTTGGCTCTGGGGCCAACGTCCTGACTTTC
CDR3: CSASWGQVGSGANVLTF

J: TRBJ2-2
size: .
V: TRBV11-2
D: TRBD2
DNA: TGTGCCAGCAGCTTAATTTTTGCTAGCGGGAGTCCCGCGAACACCGGGGAGCTGTTTTTT
CDR3: CASSLIFASGSPANTGELFF

J: TRBJ2-1
size: many
V: TRBV5-1
D: .
DNA: TGCGCCAGCAGCTTGCGTCGGGGGCTTGTCCACAATGAGCAGTTCTTC
CDR3: CASSLRRGLVHNEQFF

J: TRBJ2-4
size: many
V: TRBV28
D: TRBD2
DNA: TGTGCCAGCGGGGCTAGCGGGAGGGATGAAAACATTCAGTACTTC
CDR3: CASGASGRDENIQYF

J: TRBJ2-7
size: few
V: TRBV20-1
D: TRBD2
DNA: TGCAGTGCTAGAGACCTGACTAGCGGGGAAGTCTCCTACGAGCAGTACTTC
CDR3: CSARDLTSGEVSYEQYF

J: TRBJ1-1
size: many
V: TRBV11-1
D: .
DNA: TGTGCCAGCAGCTTATTTTTTGGGACGGATGGTAGCACTGAAGCTTTCTTT
CDR3: CASSLFFGTDGSTEAFF

J: TRBJ2-1
size: many
V: TRBV27
D: .
DNA: TGTGCCAGCAGTCCATACAGGGACGAGCAGTTCTTC
CDR3: CASSPYRDEQFF

J: TRBJ2-1
size: .
V: TRBV4-1
D: .
DNA: TGCGCCAGCAGCCCCCACGGATCTACTTTTAACAATGAGCAGTTCTTC
CDR3: CASSPHGSTFNNEQFF

J: TRBJ2-1
size: many
V: TRBV27
D: TRBD2
DNA: TGTGCCAGCAGACCCACTAGCGGGACGTACAATGAGCAGTTCTTC
CDR3: CASRPTSGTYNEQFF

J: TRBJ1-2
size: few
V: TRBV28
D: .
DNA: TGTGCCAGCAGTTTAATCGCGGGAAATGGCTACACCTTC
CDR3: CASSLIAGNGYTF

J: TRBJ2-3
size: few
V: TRBV6-1
D: TRBD2
DNA: TGTGCCAGCAGCATACTAGCGGGAGGGTGGGTGATCACAGATACGCAGTATTTT
CDR3: CASSILAGGWVITDTQYF

J: TRBJ1-1
size: many
V: TRBV6-1
D: .
DNA: TGTGCCAGCAGTGAAGACAATCTGAACACTGAAGCTTTCTTT
CDR3: CASSEDNLNTEAFF

J: TRBJ2-1
size: many
V: TRBV11-3
D: .
DNA: TGTGCCAGCAGCTTAGGGGGGCCCGGAGCCTACAATGAGCAGTTCTTC
CDR3: CASSLGGPGAYNEQFF

J: TRBJ2-5
size: few
V: TRBV14
D: TRBD1
DNA: TGTGCCAGCAGCCCCCGGGACAGGGGGACCCAGTACTTC
CDR3: CASSPRDRGTQYF

J: TRBJ2-7
size: many
V: TRBV11-2
D: .
DNA: TGTGCCAGCAGCTCTAGGGGGGGGGACAGTACCTACGAGCAGTACTTC
CDR3: CASSSRGGDSTYEQYF

J: TRBJ2-7
size: .
V: TRBV5-8
D: TRBD1
DNA: TGTGCCAGCAGCTTGTCCGGGACAGGGGTCTACGAGCAGTACTTC
CDR3: CASSLSGTGVYEQYF

J: TRBJ1-1
size: many
V: TRBV20-1
D: TRBD1
DNA: TGCAGTGCCCCTCGGACAGGGGGCAAGACGGGGACTGAAGCTTTCTTT
CDR3: CSAPRTGGKTGTEAFF

J: TRBJ2-7
size: many
V: TRBV27
D: TRBD2
DNA: TGTGCCAGCAGACCAGCCAGCGGGACTGCCGAGCAGTACTTC
CDR3: CASRPASGTAEQYF

J: TRBJ1-4
size: medium-sized
V: TRBV20-1
D: TRBD1
DNA: TGCAGTGCTAGAACAGGGGAGGCTAATGAAAAACTGTTTTTT
CDR3: CSARTGEANEKLFF

J: TRBJ2-1
size: many
V: TRBV27
D: .
DNA: TGTGCCAGCAGTTGGGTGAGGGAGACAATTTATGAGCAGTTCTTC
CDR3: CASSWVRETIYEQFF

J: TRBJ2-7
size: .
V: TRBV5-1
D: .
DNA: TGCGCCAGCAGCTTGGAGAAGAGGGAGGTCAGCGAGCAGTACTTC
CDR3: CASSLEKREVSEQYF

J: TRBJ2-4
size: .
V: TRBV28
D: TRBD1
DNA: TGTGCCAGCAGTTTACTGGGACAGAAAAACATTCAGTACTTC
CDR3: CASSLLGQKNIQYF

J: TRBJ2-3
size: many
V: TRBV27
D: .
DNA: TGTGCCAGCAGGACTCCGCGAGAAGATACGCAGTATTTT
CDR3: CASRTPREDTQYF

J: TRBJ2-3
size: .
V: TRBV20-1
D: .
DNA: TGCAGTGCTCCGGTTCCAGGCACAGATACGCAGTATTTT
CDR3: CSAPVPGTDTQYF

J: TRBJ1-6
size: .
V: TRBV4-1
D: .
DNA: TGCGCCAGCAGCCAAGGCCGGAACGCCGTGGATTCACCCCTCCACTTT
CDR3: CASSQGRNAVDSPLHF

J: TRBJ2-7
size: many
V: TRBV12-3/TRBV12-4
D: TRBD1
DNA: TGTGCCAGCAGCAGCCAGGGACAGTCCCCCTACGAGCAGTACTTC
CDR3: CASSSQGQSPYEQYF

J: TRBJ2-7
size: many
V: TRBV7-9
D: TRBD2
DNA: TGTGCCAGCAGCTATCAACTAGCGGGGTTCTACGAGCAGTACTTC
CDR3: CASSYQLAGFYEQYF

J: TRBJ2-5
size: many
V: TRBV4-2
D: .
DNA: TGTGCCAGCAGCCAAGATGGTGGGGGGCGGGAGACCCAGTACTTC
CDR3: CASSQDGGGRETQYF

J: TRBJ2-1
size: many
V: TRBV6-2/TRBV6-3
D: TRBD2
DNA: TGTGCCAGCAGTTACCGTAGCGGGAGGGCCTACAATGAGCAGTTCTTC
CDR3: CASSYRSGRAYNEQFF

J: TRBJ1-4
size: many
V: TRBV28
D: .
DNA: TGTGCCAGCAGTTTACCGTACTGGCATGCAACTAATGAAAAACTGTTTTTT
CDR3: CASSLPYWHATNEKLFF

J: TRBJ2-5
size: .
V: TRBV5-4
D: .
DNA: TGTGCCAGCAGCCTTTTCGCGGCCCAAGAGACCCAGTACTTC
CDR3: CASSLFAAQETQYF

J: TRBJ2-7
size: many
V: TRBV7-9
D: .
DNA: TGTGCCAGCAGCCCCGGGACACGCTCCTACGAGCAGTACTTC
CDR3: CASSPGTRSYEQYF

J: TRBJ2-3
size: many
V: TRBV20-1
D: TRBD2
DNA: TGCAGTGCTAGTTTAGCGGGGGGCACAGATACGCAGTATTTT
CDR3: CSASLAGGTDTQYF

J: TRBJ1-1
size: few
V: TRBV5-1
D: .
DNA: TGCGCCAGCAGCTTGGTATTCGGGGACACTGAAGCTTTCTTT
CDR3: CASSLVFGDTEAFF

J: TRBJ1-5
size: .
V: TRBV27
D: .
DNA: TGTGCCAGCAGTTTATCCAAGGGGAGGCATCAGCCCCAGCATTTT
CDR3: CASSLSKGRHQPQHF

J: TRBJ2-5
size: .
V: TRBV28
D: TRBD1
DNA: TGTGCCAGCAGTTCGGGACAGGGGACGCAATACTTC
CDR3: CASSSGQGTQYF

J: TRBJ1-2
size: .
V: TRBV20-1
D: .
DNA: TGCAGTGCTCCCCCGGAAAGCTATGGCTACACCTTC
CDR3: CSAPPESYGYTF

J: TRBJ2-7
size: many
V: TRBV6-1
D: TRBD2
DNA: TGTGCCAGCAGTGATGTGGGGGGGAGTCCCTACGAGCAGTACTTC
CDR3: CASSDVGGSPYEQYF

J: TRBJ2-1
size: few
V: TRBV29-1
D: .
DNA: TGCAGCCCCGAGTACTCGAATGAGCAGTTCTTC
CDR3: CSPEYSNEQFF

J: TRBJ2-5
size: few
V: TRBV10-3
D: .
DNA: TGTGCCATCAGTGAGTCTGTACGGGATAGTGAGACCCAGTACTTC
CDR3: CAISESVRDSETQYF

J: TRBJ1-2
size: many
V: TRBV27
D: TRBD1
DNA: TGTGCCAGCAGTTTTTCCGGGACAGGGGAGGCTGGCTACACCTTC
CDR3: CASSFSGTGEAGYTF

J: TRBJ2-1
size: many
V: TRBV6-5
D: .
DNA: TGTGCCAGCAGTTACTCGTTCGATGGCGGAAACTACAATGAGCAGTTCTTC
CDR3: CASSYSFDGGNYNEQFF

J: TRBJ2-2
size: few
V: TRBV4-2
D: .
DNA: TGTGCCAGCAGCCCTTGGGACGAGAACACCGGGGAGCTGTTTTTT
CDR3: CASSPWDENTGELFF

J: TRBJ2-1
size: many
V: TRBV6-5
D: .
DNA: TGTGCCAGCAGTTACCGGGGACCTGGAAATGAGCAGTTCTTC
CDR3: CASSYRGPGNEQFF

J: TRBJ2-1
size: .
V: TRBV10-3
D: TRBD1
DNA: TGTGCCATCAGTGTGTTCCGGGACAGGGAAGGTGAGCAGTTCTTC
CDR3: CAISVFRDREGEQFF

J: TRBJ1-5
size: many
V: TRBV3-1
D: TRBD1
DNA: TGTGCCAGCAGCTTACAGGGGGTCCAGCCCCAGCATTTT
CDR3: CASSLQGVQPQHF

J: TRBJ1-2
size: .
V: TRBV20-1
D: .
DNA: TGCAGTGCTAAACCACTAGTCGAGGGGGTTGAGAACTATGGCTACACCTTC
CDR3: CSAKPLVEGVENYGYTF

J: TRBJ2-7
size: many
V: TRBV2
D: TRBD2
DNA: TGTGCCAGCAGTGATTTGGCTAGCGGGATAGGTTTTTCGAGTGAGCAGTACTTC
CDR3: CASSDLASGIGFSSEQYF

J: TRBJ2-1
size: .
V: TRBV5-6
D: .
DNA: TGTGCCAGCAGCTTGTGGCAGACTTACAATGAGCAGTTCTTC
CDR3: CASSLWQTYNEQFF

J: TRBJ2-7
size: many
V: TRBV19
D: .
DNA: TGTGCCAGTAGTCCTCGACACGGCTCCTACGAGCAGTACTTC
CDR3: CASSPRHGSYEQYF

J: TRBJ1-1
size: .
V: TRBV5-1
D: TRBD1
DNA: TGCGCCAGCAGCGTCGGACAGGGGAGCACTGAAGCTTTCTTT
CDR3: CASSVGQGSTEAFF

J: TRBJ2-1
size: few
V: TRBV7-9
D: TRBD1
DNA: TGTGCCAGCGGGTTGGGGGACAGAACGGAAAATGAGCAGTTCTTC
CDR3: CASGLGDRTENEQFF

J: TRBJ2-7
size: many
V: TRBV20-1
D: TRBD2
DNA: TGCAGTGCGAGACTAGCGGGGTTCAGATCCTACGAGCAGTACTTC
CDR3: CSARLAGFRSYEQYF